The 6 T cell receptor beta chains in this list originate from one sample, sequenced in a study of blood T cell repertoires in COVID-19. The assay was immunoSEQ multiplex PCR, and TCRdb's table has in-frame clones only and misses some. Of around 150,000 clones in the sample, over 80% were seen once. The sample taken for sequencing was PBMCs or T cells enriched from blood (not recorded which). These receptors were taken from a woman aged 55-69 years who had recovered from COVID-19.

The chain recombines TRBV24-1 with TRBJ1-4; TRBD1 matches 9 bases. The CDR3 has 15 residues. Trimming took 2 bases from V and 4 from J; bases not matched to a gene: 1. The germline V gene encodes CDR1 KGHDR and CDR2 SFDVKD. The CDR3 sequence is CATSDWGQGNEKLFF. The CDR3 DNA sequence: TGTGCCACCAGTGATTGGGGACAGGGTAATGAAAAACTGTTTTTT.

The gene calls are TRBV4-1 and TRBJ2-1; TRBD2 aligns across 11 bases. CDR3 length equals 15 residues. Germline assignment: CDR1 MGHRA and CDR2 YSYEKL. With 4 bases clipped from V and 8 bases from J, the junction kept 7 bases outside the gene matches. The CDR3 here is CASSLTSGTTHEQFF. The CDR3 nucleotides are TGCGCCAGCAGCCTGACTAGCGGGACGACGCATGAGCAGTTCTTC.

The chain combines TRBV6-4 with TRBJ2-2, with D uncertain. The CDR3 extends over 15 amino acids. V was shortened by 6 bases and J by 0 bases, with 11 bases between the two germline ends. The germline CDR1 and CDR2 sequences are MRHNA and SNTAGT. The CDR3 region has the DNA TGTGCCAGCAGCGCCGGCGGATCGAACACCGGGGAGCTGTTTTTT. It yields the protein CASSAGGSNTGELFF.

The genes are TRBV6-5 and TRBJ2-3; D not certain. The CDR3 sequence is 13 residues long. The germline V and J ends were trimmed by 4 bases and 4 bases, with 9 bases remaining between them. The germline gives CDR1 MNHEY, CDR2 SVGAGI. In DNA, the CDR3 is TGTGCCAGCAGTTCCAGTGGTTCAGATACGCAGTATTTT. This encodes CASSSSGSDTQYF.

The chain links TRBV27 to TRBJ2-2, with D possibly being TRBD2 (6 bases). The CDR3 contains 16 residues. The germline V gene encodes CDR1 MNHEY and CDR2 SMNVEV (reference sequence). The germline V and J ends were trimmed by 7 bases and 3 bases, with 18 bases remaining between them. The DNA of the CDR3 is TGTGCCAGCAAACCCGTAGCGGAGAGGGACACCGGGGAGCTGTTTTTT. Amino acid sequence: CASKPVAERDTGELFF.

The gene calls are TRBV6-5 and TRBJ1-5, with D perhaps matching TRBD1 (5 bases). The CDR3 is made up of 13 amino acids. Trimming shortened V by 7 bases and J by 3 bases, and 10 bases separated the two germline ends. Per the germline V gene, CDR1 is MNHEY and CDR2 is SVGAGI. The CDR3: CASIQGLNQPQHF. CDR3 bases: TGTGCCAGCATTCAGGGTCTCAATCAGCCCCAGCATTTT.